This TCR beta chain was obtained from a study of tumor-infiltrating lymphocytes in primary liver carcinoma. Study results and limitations: In tumor-adjacent and tumor-blood pairs, overlap was lower than in tumor region pairs. Roughly 7.5-24% of top clones, and no more, occurred in all five tumor regions.

Of note for this clonotype: No antigen is known for it.

DNA and RNA were both co-extracted from roughly 18-30 mg of bulk tissue that had not been sorted. Making TCR beta cDNA involved 400 to 600 ng total RNA and a constant-region primer. Three nested multiplex PCR rounds of slightly modified ARM-PCR generated TCR beta libraries. MiXCR, run by TCRdb on the multiplex PCR reads, gives a single entry per CDR3 protein. This table has 55,000 to 65,000 distinct CDR3 sequences, approximately 70% appearing once. The receptor was isolated from a man aged 35-49 years with primary liver carcinoma and hepatitis B virus infection. The specimen was liver tumor tissue from sampling region 2. Subset described: tumor region T2, inferior pole.

CDR3 sequence reads: CSVVGTLAGGGSIADTQYF. CDR3 DNA: TGCAGCGTTGTGGGAACACTAGCGGGAGGTGGTAGTATCGCAGATACGCAGTATTTT. The chain recombines TRBV29-1 with TRBJ2-3; 12 bases fit TRBD2. Germline values: CDR1 SQVTM, CDR2 ANQGSEA. With 4 bases clipped from V and 4 bases from J, the junction kept 18 bases outside the gene matches. This CDR3 region has 19 residues.